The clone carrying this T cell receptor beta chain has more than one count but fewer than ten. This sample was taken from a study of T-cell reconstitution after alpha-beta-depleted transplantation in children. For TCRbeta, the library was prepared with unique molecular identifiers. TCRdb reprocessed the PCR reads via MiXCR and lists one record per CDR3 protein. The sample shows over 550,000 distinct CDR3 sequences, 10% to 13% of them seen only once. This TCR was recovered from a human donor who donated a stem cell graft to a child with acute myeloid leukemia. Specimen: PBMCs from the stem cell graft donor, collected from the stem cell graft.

CDR3 protein: CASSLRASGSRNEQFF. CDR3 DNA sequence: TGTGCCAGCAGCTTGAGGGCTAGCGGGAGTCGTAATGAGCAGTTCTTC. This rearrangement joins TRBV5-5 to TRBJ2-1, with 10 bases aligning to TRBD2. The V and J ends lost 1 base and 7 bases, in that order; junction bases with no gene match: 8. Germline-derived CDR1 and CDR2 are SGHKS and YYEKEE (reference sequence). The CDR3 is made up of 16 amino acids. The full variable domain, in which reference TRBV5-5 and TRBJ2-1 provide the parts outside the CDR3, is DAGVTQSPTHLIKTRGQQVTLRCSPISGHKSVSWYQQVLGQGPQFIFQYYEKEERGRGNFPDRFSARQFPNYSSELNVNALLLGDSALYLCASSLRASGSRNEQFFGPGTRLTVL.